The clone carrying this TCR beta chain was counted a few times. Germline assignment: CDR1 SGDLS and CDR2 YYNGEE. The J segment lost 5 bases and the V segment lost 4 bases, leaving 13 bases of the junction unmatched. The CDR3 runs 17 residues. The data belong to a study of regulatory T cells in long-lasting Graves disease. The time point is: newly diagnosed GD, antithyroid drugs for less than 3 months. RNA from PBMCs was the source of the TCR library. Investigators prepared the TCR beta libraries by applying iRepertoire HTBI primers and Arm-PCR of CDR3 regions. TCRdb independently ran MiXCR on the multiplex PCR reads; one entry per CDR3 protein. This table holds 400,000 to 500,000 distinct CDR3 sequences, about 16% found once. This sample also appeared in a second study, on T cells in Graves' hyperthyroidism and ophthalmopathy.

The specimen comprised peripheral blood mononuclear cells (PBMCs), sampled at new diagnosis, from a patient treated with antithyroid drugs. This rearrangement joins TRBV9 to TRBJ2-5; 11 nucleotides line up with TRBD2. This sequence was found in a woman in her twenties or thirties with Graves disease. As DNA, the CDR3 is TGTGCCAGCAGCCCCGGGACTAGCGGTCTCGGCGGGGAGACCCAGTACTTC. This encodes CASSPGTSGLGGETQYF.